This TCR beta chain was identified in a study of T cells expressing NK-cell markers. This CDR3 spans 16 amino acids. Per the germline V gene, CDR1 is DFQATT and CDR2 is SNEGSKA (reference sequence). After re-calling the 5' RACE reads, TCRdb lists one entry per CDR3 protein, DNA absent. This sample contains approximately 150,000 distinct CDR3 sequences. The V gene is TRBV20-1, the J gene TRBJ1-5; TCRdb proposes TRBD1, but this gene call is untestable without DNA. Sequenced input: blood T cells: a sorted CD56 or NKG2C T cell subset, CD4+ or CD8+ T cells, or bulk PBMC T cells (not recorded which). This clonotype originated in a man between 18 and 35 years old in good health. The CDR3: CSARDPRGISNQPQHF.